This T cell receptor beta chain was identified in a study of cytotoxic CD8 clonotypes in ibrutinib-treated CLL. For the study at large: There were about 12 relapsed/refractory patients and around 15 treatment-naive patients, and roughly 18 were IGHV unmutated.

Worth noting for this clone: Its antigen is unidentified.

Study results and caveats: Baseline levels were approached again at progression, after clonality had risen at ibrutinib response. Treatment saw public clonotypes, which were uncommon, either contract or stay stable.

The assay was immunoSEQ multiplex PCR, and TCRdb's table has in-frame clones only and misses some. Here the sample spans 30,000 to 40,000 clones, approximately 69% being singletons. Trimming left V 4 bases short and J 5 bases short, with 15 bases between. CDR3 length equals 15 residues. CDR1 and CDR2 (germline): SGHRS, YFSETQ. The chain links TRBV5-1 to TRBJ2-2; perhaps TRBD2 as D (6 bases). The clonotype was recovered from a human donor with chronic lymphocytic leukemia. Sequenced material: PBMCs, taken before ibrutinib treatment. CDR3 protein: CASSTGAVGTGELFF. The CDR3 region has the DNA TGCGCCAGCAGCACGGGAGCGGTGGGGACCGGGGAGCTGTTTTTT.